One and the same sample provided the 30 T cell receptor beta chains below, sequenced in a study of cytomegalovirus exposure and HLA in healthy donors. The PCR had 60 Vbeta and 13 Jbeta primers. Data came from immunoSEQ multiplex PCR; TCRdb stores just in-frame clones and leaves some out. The repertoire holds 100,000 to 150,000 clones, around 69% seen once, with 15% to 20% in the top ten. Material: PBMCs. These receptors were taken from a man aged 45-65 years in good health and CMV-seropositive.

The V and J genes are TRBV4-1 and TRBJ1-2, with D possibly matching TRBD1 (6 bases). This CDR3 has 17 residues. V lost 4 bases and J 7 bases, leaving 25 bases between the germline ends. CDR1 MGHRA and CDR2 YSYEKL come from the germline V gene. This CDR3 reads CASSPTNLPDIGGGYTF. The CDR3 DNA reads TGCGCCAGCAGCCCAACCAACCTCCCGGACATAGGGGGTGGCTACACCTTC.

V usage is TRBV5-1 and J usage is TRBJ2-1; no reliable D call. V was pared by 0 bases and J by 9 bases, with 13 bases between. Germline loops: CDR1 SGHRS, CDR2 YFSETQ. CDR3 length equals 14 residues. CDR3 in amino acids: CASSLAVKASEQFF. The CDR3 coding sequence is TGCGCCAGCAGCTTGGCGGTAAAAGCGAGTGAGCAGTTCTTC. Complete variable domain (other parts from reference TRBV5-1 and TRBJ2-1): KAGVTQTPRYLIKTRGQQVTLSCSPISGHRSVSWYQQTPGQGLQFLFEYFSETQRNKGNFPGRFSGRQFSNSRSEMNVSTLELGDSALYLCASSLAVKASEQFFGPGTRLTVL.

The V call is TRBV19, the J call TRBJ1-5; tentatively, D is TRBD1 (5 bases). This CDR3 spans 15 amino acids. V lost 6 bases, J lost 3 bases, and 15 bases lay in between. Germline V CDR1 and CDR2: LNHDA, SQIVND (reference sequence). The chain's CDR3 is CASRGRVVSNQPQHF. CDR3 sequence (DNA): TGTGCCAGTAGGGGCAGGGTGGTTTCCAATCAGCCCCAGCATTTT. The full variable domain, with the rest looked up from reference TRBV19 and TRBJ1-5, is DGGITQSPKYLFRKEGQNVTLSCEQNLNHDAMYWYRQDPGQGLRLIYYSQIVNDFQKGDIAEGYSVSREKKESFPLTVTSAQKNPTAFYLCASRGRVVSNQPQHFGDGTRLSIL.

The chain recombines TRBV5-4 with TRBJ2-1, with TRBD2 matching over 11 bases. This CDR3 contains 16 residues. V lost 0 bases and J lost 4; bases outside the gene matches: 3. Germline values: CDR1 SGHNT, CDR2 YYREEE (reference sequence). The chain's CDR3 is CASSLGGTSGYNEQFF. CDR3 nucleotides: TGTGCCAGCAGCTTGGGCGGGACTAGCGGATACAATGAGCAGTTCTTC.

This chain connects TRBV28 to TRBJ2-3, with D possibly matching TRBD2 (6 bases). Germline-derived CDR1 and CDR2 are MDHEN and SYDVKM. Deletions cut 8 bases from V and 0 bases from J, with 18 bases between. This CDR3 has 16 amino acids. CDR3: CASGGMGTISTDTQYF. DNA of the CDR3: TGTGCCAGCGGGGGGATGGGGACGATAAGCACAGATACGCAGTATTTT.

The rearrangement links TRBV18 to TRBJ2-3; TRBD2 might be the D (5 bases). Per germline, CDR1 KGHSH and CDR2 LQKENI. The V gene lost 0 bases and the J gene lost 2 bases, with 9 bases spanning the gap. The CDR3 extends over 15 amino acids. The CDR3 loop reads CASSPPQRLTDTQYF. CDR3 nucleotide sequence: TGTGCCAGCTCACCACCCCAGCGGCTCACAGATACGCAGTATTTT.

The genes are TRBV15 and TRBJ2-1; 9 bases agree with TRBD2. The junction had 14 bases not matched to a gene; V was cut back by 5 bases and J by 6 bases. CDR1 and CDR2 (germline): LNHNV, YYDKDF (reference sequence). The CDR3 contains 17 residues. The CDR3 DNA reads TGTGCCACCAGCCGCCTATCGGCGGGAGGGCCAGGCAATGAGCAGTTCTTC. This gives the protein CATSRLSAGGPGNEQFF.

The V and J genes are TRBV21-1 and TRBJ2-5; TRBD2 reflects the table's D call only, with no check against the DNA. TRBV21-1 is labeled a pseudogene. This CDR3 contains 16 residues. The CDR3 DNA is TGTGCCAGCAGCAAATGCGGACTGCGGTACGGAGAGACCCAGTACTTC. Protein product: CASSKCGLRYGETQYF.

V usage is TRBV5-6 and J usage is TRBJ2-3; D may be TRBD2 (5 bases). Trimming shortened V by 5 bases and J by 2 bases, and 12 bases separated the two germline ends. Germline lookup yields CDR1 SGHDT and CDR2 YYEEEE. The CDR3 extends over 14 amino acids. CDR3 protein: CASRPRGATDTQYF. In DNA, the CDR3 is TGTGCCAGCAGGCCTCGGGGAGCCACAGATACGCAGTATTTT.

The gene calls are TRBV7-2 and TRBJ2-1, with D possibly being TRBD1 (5 bases). Germline CDR1 and CDR2: SGHTA and FQGNSA. This CDR3 comprises 12 residues. V was pared by 4 bases and J by 12 bases, with 13 bases between. The CDR3 here is CASSSDSFGQFF. In nucleotides, the CDR3 is TGTGCCAGCAGCTCTGACAGCTTTGGGCAGTTCTTC.

The chain carries TRBV5-1 and TRBJ1-3; D remains unclear. There are 18 residues in the CDR3. The V gene lost 1 base and the J gene lost 3 bases, with 20 bases spanning the gap. CDR1 is SGHRS and CDR2 is YFSETQ in the germline V gene. DNA for the CDR3: TGCGCCAGCAGCTTGTCCGGGATCGGTCCCACGCTTGGAAACACCATATATTTT. Amino acid sequence: CASSLSGIGPTLGNTIYF. The entire variable domain, with the rest obtained from reference TRBV5-1 and TRBJ1-3, is as follows: KAGVTQTPRYLIKTRGQQVTLSCSPISGHRSVSWYQQTPGQGLQFLFEYFSETQRNKGNFPGRFSGRQFSNSRSEMNVSTLELGDSALYLCASSLSGIGPTLGNTIYFGEGSWLTVV.

This chain uses TRBV9 with TRBJ2-5; maybe TRBD1 (6 bases). The assigned J gene may be wrong: the sequence end matches TRBJ2-7 better. This CDR3 has 13 amino acids. Per the germline V gene, CDR1 is SGDLS and CDR2 is YYNGEE. The CDR3 nucleotides are TGTGCCAGCAGTCGGACAGTCTCCTACGAGCAGTACTTC. Its translation: CASSRTVSYEQYF.

The rearrangement joins TRBV28 to TRBJ2-7; 7 positions match TRBD1. CDR3 length equals 12 residues. The J segment lost 1 base and the V segment lost 7 bases, leaving 1 base of the junction unmatched. Germline V gives CDR1 MDHEN, CDR2 SYDVKM. This CDR3 is CASKGQSYEQYF. The CDR3 DNA reads as TGTGCCAGCAAGGGACAGTCCTACGAGCAGTACTTC.

V gene TRBV27 combines with J gene TRBJ2-1; the D is unclear. Germline-derived CDR1 and CDR2 are MNHEY and SMNVEV (reference sequence). This CDR3 has 13 amino acids. V gave up 5 bases and J gave up 6 bases, with 11 bases separating them. CDR3: CASSDSFFNEQFF. In DNA form, the CDR3 reads TGTGCCAGCAGTGATAGCTTTTTCAATGAGCAGTTCTTC.

This clone was recorded only once. J is TRBJ1-4 and V is TRBV14; the D gene is possibly TRBD1 (5 bases). This CDR3 comprises 16 residues. Germline V gene sequence: CDR1 SGHDN, CDR2 FVKESK. V was cut by 1 base and J by 2 bases, with 11 bases left in between. The CDR3 region is CASSQAWGVTNEKLFF. In nucleotides, the CDR3 is TGTGCCAGCAGCCAAGCGTGGGGCGTGACTAATGAAAAACTGTTTTTT.

The V call is TRBV5-1, the J call TRBJ2-5; tentative D call: TRBD2 (5 bases). This CDR3 contains 13 residues. Per germline, CDR1 SGHRS and CDR2 YFSETQ. Trimming left V 5 bases short and J 11 bases short, with 19 bases between. This chain's CDR3 is CASSIGSSGEQYF. CDR3 bases: TGCGCCAGCAGTATAGGGAGCTCTGGGGAGCAGTACTTC.

CDR3 nucleotides: TGTGCCAGCAGCTCAAATGACTATTCCTACGAGCAGTACTTC. Amino acids: CASSSNDYSYEQYF. V gene TRBV7-2 combines with J gene TRBJ2-7, with a tentative D call TRBD2 (5 bases). Looked up from germline, CDR1 is SGHTA and CDR2 is FQGNSA. Between the trimmed V and J ends, which lost 4 bases and 1 base, there was a span of 11 bases. The CDR3 sequence is 14 residues long.

The chain links TRBV27 to TRBJ2-1; 15 bases fit TRBD2. CDR3 length equals 15 residues. V trimming: 5 bases; J trimming: 7 bases; junction bases outside the gene matches: 3. Germline-derived CDR1 and CDR2 are MNHEY and SMNVEV (reference sequence). DNA of the CDR3: TGTGCCAGCAGTCCGGGACTAGCGGGAGGAAATGAGCAGTTCTTC. It translates to CASSPGLAGGNEQFF.

On this clone: The junction departs from germline at one end; a sequencing error may be responsible. The J gene is TRBJ2-7, the V gene TRBV7-9, with 11 bases identical to TRBD2. The germline V gene encodes CDR1 SEHNR and CDR2 FQNEAQ (reference sequence). The CDR3 has 14 amino acids. CDR3 protein: CSSSPRLAGYEQYF. CDR3 nucleotide sequence: TGTTCCAGCAGCCCCCGACTAGCGGGGTACGAGCAGTACTTC.

The chain couples TRBV25-1 to TRBJ2-7; tentatively, D is TRBD1 (6 bases). Trimming cost V 7 bases and J 6 bases, with 19 bases left between them. This CDR3 region has 14 residues. Germline V lookup: CDR1 MGHDK, CDR2 SYGVNS. The CDR3 bases are TGTGCCAGCAACCCCGGGCAGGGGAGTTCCGAGCAGTACTTC. It yields the protein CASNPGQGSSEQYF.

This clone was counted between two and nine times. The J gene is TRBJ1-4, the V gene TRBV19, with D perhaps matching TRBD1 (5 bases). Germline V gene data show CDR1 as LNHDA and CDR2 as SQIVND (reference sequence). V lost 8 bases and J lost 6, with 34 bases in between. The CDR3 is made up of 20 amino acids. The CDR3 loop is CASRTSLVGFAVSGDEKLFF. The CDR3 DNA is TGTGCCAGTCGCACATCCCTGGTTGGCTTCGCGGTTTCGGGGGATGAAAAACTGTTTTTT.

The V gene is TRBV7-9, the J gene TRBJ2-5; 7 bases are shared with TRBD2. The CDR3 runs 12 residues. Germline CDR1 is SEHNR and CDR2 is FQNEAQ (reference sequence). Unmatched junction bases numbered 11, after V lost 8 bases and J lost 11 bases. The CDR3: CASSGGTGEQYF. The CDR3 DNA follows: TGTGCCAGCTCCGGGGGGACCGGGGAGCAGTACTTC.

The chain links TRBV7-2 to TRBJ2-4, with 9 bases matching TRBD2. From germline, CDR1 is SGHTA and CDR2 FQGNSA. The CDR3 length is 14 residues. V dropped 3 bases and J dropped 7; count of bases not matched to a gene: 4. The CDR3 loop reads CASSFGTSRNIQYF. The CDR3 DNA reads TGTGCCAGCAGCTTTGGGACTAGCAGGAACATTCAGTACTTC.

The chain is built from TRBV2 and TRBJ2-1; TRBD2 agrees at 8 bases. V was clipped by 7 bases and J by 8 bases; unmatched bases: 10. Germline CDR1 and CDR2: SNHLY and FYNNEI. CDR3 size: 14 residues. The CDR3 nucleotides are TGTGCCAGCACCCCATCGGGAGGGACCGATGAGCAGTTCTTC. This sequence encodes CASTPSGGTDEQFF. The full variable domain, its missing parts supplied by reference TRBV2 and TRBJ2-1, is EPEVTQTPSHQVTQMGQEVILRCVPISNHLYFYWYRQILGQKVEFLVSFYNNEISEKSEIFDDQFSVERPDGSNFTLKIRSTKLEDSAMYFCASTPSGGTDEQFFGPGTRLTVL.

The V and J genes are TRBV19 and TRBJ2-5; D ambiguous. This CDR3 is built from 12 residues. Germline CDR1 LNHDA, CDR2 SQIVND (reference sequence). Trimming stripped 4 bases from V and 2 bases from J, with 5 bases between. CDR3 nucleotide sequence: TGTGCCAGTAGTACCAGACAAGAGACCCAGTACTTC. Translating gives CASSTRQETQYF.

The J gene is TRBJ1-1, the V gene TRBV6-6, with TRBD1 matching 9 bases. The V segment lost 6 bases and the J segment 2 bases; nucleotides outside the gene matches: 10. The CDR3 covers 16 residues. Germline-derived CDR1 and CDR2 are MNHNY and SVGAGI (reference sequence). CDR3 region: CASSPQGARPNTEAFF. The CDR3 region has the DNA TGTGCCAGCAGCCCACAGGGGGCGCGTCCTAACACTGAAGCTTTCTTT.

The gene calls are TRBV5-1 and TRBJ2-5; TRBD2 aligns across 9 bases. Germline values: CDR1 SGHRS, CDR2 YFSETQ. V shed 2 bases, J shed 5 bases, and the junction held 10 bases outside the gene matches. CDR3 length equals 16 residues. CDR3 nucleotide sequence: TGCGCCAGCAGCTTTAGGTCTAGCGGGATTCCGGAGACCCAGTACTTC. Its protein product is CASSFRSSGIPETQYF.

This clone was seen a few times. V gene TRBV21-1 combines with J gene TRBJ2-2; the table names TRBD1, a call not compared with the DNA. TRBV21-1 counts as a pseudogene. The CDR3 contains 16 residues. The CDR3 coding sequence is TGTGCCAGCAGTCCTCCGGGACAGGGGGGCACCGGGGAGCTGTTTTTT. This codes for CASSPPGQGGTGELFF.

The genes are TRBV23-1 and TRBJ2-6; the match to TRBD1 covers 10 bases. TRBV23-1 is an ORF, and what it does is uncertain. This CDR3 contains 18 residues. V was clipped by 2 bases and J by 0 bases; unmatched bases: 4. CDR3 DNA: TGCGCCAGCAGTCAAGGACAGGGGGAGATCTCTGGGGCCAACGTCCTGACTTTC. It encodes CASSQGQGEISGANVLTF.

The chain combines TRBV6-1 with TRBJ2-2, with TRBD1 matching 7 bases. The germline gives CDR1 MNHNS, CDR2 SASEGT. CDR3 length: 16 residues. J gave up 4 bases and V 3 bases, and 8 bases lay outside the gene matches. The CDR3 here is CASSDGQARATGELFF. CDR3 DNA: TGTGCCAGCAGTGACGGACAGGCCCGCGCCACCGGGGAGCTGTTTTTT.